The present T cell receptor beta chain was sequenced within a study of T cell responses to AZD1222 COVID-19 vaccine listed by TCRdb under 2021. Concerning the study at large: Because spike-specific TCR depth and breadth did not differ between the two schedules, AZD1222 recipients who got a second dose at roughly 4 weeks were pooled with those who got a second dose at roughly 12 weeks. TCR sequencing was performed for 230 to 250 trial participants, of whom about 200 were given two doses of AZD1222 and approximately 25 were given two doses of MenACWY control vaccine. Trial participants were enrolled by age into 18-55, 56-69 and 70-plus year subgroups, with 148, 28 and 57 TCR-sequenced participants respectively.

What this sample's time point label stands for: baseline before first vaccination. Vaccinee samples came from UK trials COV001 and COV002, including a single-blind randomized controlled phase 2/3 trial of AZD1222 (ChAdOx1 nCoV-19) in healthy adults. Trial participant PBMC samples were collected at day 0 and day 28 after the second dose for TCRbeta chain sequencing. The CDR3 regions of human TCRbeta chains were analyzed by immunosequencing. As for the original processing: TCRs in the repertoires were compared against a reference library of SARS-CoV-2-specific TCRs that had been generated with the MIRA antigen-specificity platform. Breadth was defined as the fraction of unique TCRs that were SARS-CoV-2-associated. Depth was defined as the fraction of total T cells that were SARS-CoV-2-associated. Using the MIRA data, each spike-specific TCR was mapped to the spike region that the TCR reacts to and placed in a CD4 or CD8 class. Log10-transformed breadth and depth values were compared by one-way ANOVA with Sidak's multiple comparisons tests. As stored in TCRdb, this immuneACCESS dataset retains in-frame rearrangements with V and J assigned. A fraction of the clones does not appear; measured against another copy, unresolved V genes explain less than half of the discrepancy, and the remainder lacks a known reason. From that table come the V and J calls and clone size; the DNA was used to work out D and trimming. Counted in this sample were approximately 92,000 clones; around 90% of them appeared once. The ten biggest clones cover around 3.2% of the sample.

Beyond this particular receptor, the publication reports: Nearly half of unique spike-specific TCRs reportedly recognized epitopes outside regions mutated in the B.1.351 and B.1.1.7 variants. Vaccine-associated CD4 TCRs spanned the whole spike protein, with dominant responses in regions 160-218 and 743-854. The 56-69-year group was small, and its depth increase did not reach significance, likely because of low power. Only a handful of AZD1222 recipients were SARS-CoV-2 seropositive at baseline, limiting conclusions about previously exposed vaccinees. Most participants were white British and females outnumbered males, and the authors suggested that clonal diversity may have been underestimated. Spike-specific TCR breadth and depth rose significantly after two AZD1222 doses compared with day 0 and with MenACWY recipients. No day 14 peak-response samples were available, so repertoires were characterized only after the peak T cell response.

The table lists this clone with a few counts. Its recognized antigen is unknown. Base qualities are not provided; no much larger clone lies one nucleotide away. This clonotype originated in an adult in good health. The sample was peripheral blood, taken on day 0 of AZD1222 vaccination.

The encoded CDR3 is CASSGRGSGELFF. The DNA is TGTGCCAGCAGTGGCAGGGGCTCCGGGGAGCTGTTTTTT. The receptor chain draws on TRBV2 and TRBJ2-2; the D gene is perhaps TRBD1, from 6 matching bases. From the cysteine up to the phenylalanine, the CDR3 has a length of 13 residues. This entry keeps only the CDR3 DNA: 39 bases, framed from base 1. CDR1 and CDR2, per the germline V gene, are SNHLY and FYNNEI. Trimming at the junction amounts to 4 bases on V and 6 bases on J, and the germline ends lie 9 bases apart. Extended through the reference TRBV2 and TRBJ2-2 proteins, this CDR3 yields the full variable domain: EPEVTQTPSHQVTQMGQEVILRCVPISNHLYFYWYRQILGQKVEFLVSFYNNEISEKSEIFDDQFSVERPDGSNFTLKIRSTKLEDSAMYFCASSGRGSGELFFGEGSRLTVL.